This section outlines one T cell receptor (beta chain) sequence together with its context. Its matching antigen is unknown. This sample is part of a study of metastatic and nonmetastatic thyroid tumors. Study-wide points: TCR beta diversity was reportedly significantly higher in malignant thyroid tumors than benign nodules, in blood and tumor.

In the source study's methods: For papillary thyroid cancer, a distant-metastasis classifier was constructed from CDR3 differences observed across clinicopathological groups. TCRdb reassembled clones from the PCR reads with MiXCR. Here the V and J calls rest on TCRdb's processing, not on the authors' analysis. The top ten hold around 16% of the sample, which has approximately 12,000 clones, around 29% seen once. Patients underwent thyroid surgery, and none had received any treatment before it. The length of the CDR3 is 14 residues. V shed 4 bases and J shed 1 base, with 11 bases lying between them. The germline V gene has CDR1 SGDLS and CDR2 YYNGEE.

The sample comprised tumor tissue. This sequence was found in a male donor with papillary thyroid cancer or a benign thyroid nodule (not recorded which). Some clones in this sample may be carry-over from other donors' samples. The chain is built from TRBV9 and TRBJ1-2; possibly TRBD1 for D (5 bases). The CDR3 DNA reads TGTGCCAGCAGCCCCCAACAGGATAACTATGGCTACACCTTC. Its protein product is CASSPQQDNYGYTF. The full variable domain, in which reference TRBV9 and TRBJ1-2 provide the parts outside the CDR3, is DSGVTQTPKHLITATGQRVTLRCSPRSGDLSVYWYQQSLDQGLQFLIQYYNGEERAKGNILERFSAQQFPDLHSELNLSSLELGDSALYFCASSPQQDNYGYTFGSGTRLTVV.